The 9 T cell receptor beta chains below all came from one sample that was sequenced in a study of blood T cell repertoires in COVID-19. The method was immunoSEQ multiplex PCR; TCRdb's version includes in-frame clones alone and lacks a portion of them. The table shows under 200,000 clones, with approximately 86% occurring only once. The sample comprised PBMCs or T cells enriched from blood (not recorded which). The receptors shown here come from a woman aged 60 to 75 with acute COVID-19.

The rearrangement uses TRBV3-1 (or the pseudogene TRBV3-2) and TRBJ1-1; D not certain. V lost 4 bases, J lost 7 bases, and 10 bases lay in between. From germline, CDR1 is LGHDT and CDR2 YNNKEL (reference sequence). The CDR3 loop spans 12 amino acids. This chain's CDR3 is CASSPGRNEAFF. The DNA of the CDR3 is TGTGCCAGCAGCCCCGGCAGGAATGAAGCTTTCTTT.

The chain combines TRBV6-5 with TRBJ2-7; 8 bases map to TRBD1. The CDR3 sequence is 14 residues long. The V segment lost 8 bases and the J segment 4 bases; nucleotides outside the gene matches: 10. Per the germline V gene, CDR1 is MNHEY and CDR2 is SVGAGI. CDR3 loop: CASAGETGVYEQYV. The CDR3 coding sequence is TGTGCCAGCGCCGGGGAGACAGGGGTTTACGAGCAGTACGTC.

The chain uses TRBV5-4 and TRBJ2-5; weak D call: TRBD2 (5 bases). There are 13 residues in the CDR3. Per the germline V gene, CDR1 is SGHNT and CDR2 is YYREEE (reference sequence). With 1 base removed from V and 2 bases from J, the gap between germline ends came to 6 bases. In DNA form, the CDR3 reads TGTGCCAGCAGCTTGCCGGGACAAGAGACCCAGTACTTC. Translated, it gives CASSLPGQETQYF.

This clone was detected a few times. This chain uses TRBV6-2 or TRBV6-3 with TRBJ2-2; TRBD1 matches at 9 bases. In germline, CDR1 is MNHEY, CDR2 SVGEGT. The CDR3 covers 18 residues. With 5 bases clipped from V and 2 bases from J, the junction kept 12 bases outside the gene matches. In DNA, the CDR3 is TGTGCCAGCAGTAACAGCCTCGGGACAGGGCTTAACACCGGGGAGCTGTTTTTT. Its translation is CASSNSLGTGLNTGELFF.

This clone was seen only once. J is TRBJ2-5 and V is TRBV9, with no clear D. The V end was cut by 3 bases, the J end by 7 bases, with 19 bases between. This CDR3 is built from 15 residues. Per germline, CDR1 SGDLS and CDR2 YYNGEE. The CDR3 here is CASSGGSPGAGTQYF. The CDR3, as DNA: TGTGCCAGCAGCGGTGGTTCACCTGGCGCAGGGACCCAGTACTTC. Full variable domain (outside the CDR3, taken from reference TRBV9 and TRBJ2-5): DSGVTQTPKHLITATGQRVTLRCSPRSGDLSVYWYQQSLDQGLQFLIQYYNGEERAKGNILERFSAQQFPDLHSELNLSSLELGDSALYFCASSGGSPGAGTQYFGPGTRLLVL.

The gene calls are TRBV6-5 and TRBJ2-7; no reliable D call. Trimming removed 7 bases at V and 1 base at J, with 11 bases between. There are 13 residues in the CDR3. In germline, CDR1 is MNHEY, CDR2 SVGAGI. Here the CDR3 reads CASTSLESYEQYF. The CDR3 DNA follows: TGTGCCAGCACGAGCCTGGAGTCCTACGAGCAGTACTTC.

This clone has just a few counts. The V gene is TRBV5-1, the J gene TRBJ2-7; 10 bases fit TRBD2. V shed 10 bases and J 7 bases; nucleotides not matched to a gene: 20. This CDR3 has 16 amino acids. Germline V CDR1 and CDR2: SGHRS, YFSETQ. CDR3 nucleotides: TGCGCCTCAACCCCAGGAGCGGGAGGGCCGGGGGAAGAGCAGTACTTC. Its protein product is CASTPGAGGPGEEQYF. Full variable domain (missing parts from reference TRBV5-1 and TRBJ2-7): KAGVTQTPRYLIKTRGQQVTLSCSPISGHRSVSWYQQTPGQGLQFLFEYFSETQRNKGNFPGRFSGRQFSNSRSEMNVSTLELGDSALYLCASTPGAGGPGEEQYFGPGTRLTVT.

The V and J genes are TRBV6-2 or TRBV6-3 and TRBJ2-5, with 7 bases fitting TRBD2. Germline CDR1 and CDR2: MNHEY and SVGEGT. The CDR3 loop spans 16 amino acids. V lost 6 bases, J lost 0 bases, and 10 bases stayed unmatched. CDR3 coding DNA: TGTGCCAGCAGCCCGTATCGAGCGGGAAACCAAGAGACCCAGTACTTC. It is translated as CASSPYRAGNQETQYF.

The chain links TRBV19 to TRBJ1-1, with 8 bases fitting TRBD1. V shed 5 bases and J 1 base; nucleotides not matched to a gene: 3. Per germline, CDR1 LNHDA and CDR2 SQIVND (reference sequence). The CDR3 sequence is 14 residues long. For the CDR3, the DNA is TGTGCCAGTAGTTCCAGGGGGCCGAACACTGAAGCTTTCTTT. Translated, it gives CASSSRGPNTEAFF. The entire variable domain, with the rest obtained from reference TRBV19 and TRBJ1-1, is as follows: DGGITQSPKYLFRKEGQNVTLSCEQNLNHDAMYWYRQDPGQGLRLIYYSQIVNDFQKGDIAEGYSVSREKKESFPLTVTSAQKNPTAFYLCASSSRGPNTEAFFGQGTRLTVV.